This record looks at one T cell receptor (beta chain) sequence and its context. The same CDR3 arises from other DNA sequences in this sample as well. The germline V gene has CDR1 KGHSH and CDR2 LQKENI. V lost 3 bases to trimming and J lost 4 bases; unmatched junction nucleotides: 0. This CDR3 contains 14 residues. The sample is drawn from a study of blood T cell repertoires in COVID-19. Across the study: Some COVID-19 samples were acute and others convalescent; all came from the United States, Italy and Spain.

The method was immunoSEQ multiplex PCR; TCRdb's version includes in-frame clones alone and lacks a portion of them. The profile covers 200,000 to 300,000 clones, with about 89% appearing a single time and less than 3% taken by the ten largest. Sample: PBMCs or T cells enriched from blood (not recorded which). The rearrangement joins TRBV18 to TRBJ2-5; 12 nucleotides match TRBD2. The sequence came from a woman between 18 and 30 years old who had recovered from COVID-19. CDR3 DNA: TGTGCCAGCTCACCGACTAGCGGGAGAGAGACCCAGTACTTC. This gives the protein CASSPTSGRETQYF.